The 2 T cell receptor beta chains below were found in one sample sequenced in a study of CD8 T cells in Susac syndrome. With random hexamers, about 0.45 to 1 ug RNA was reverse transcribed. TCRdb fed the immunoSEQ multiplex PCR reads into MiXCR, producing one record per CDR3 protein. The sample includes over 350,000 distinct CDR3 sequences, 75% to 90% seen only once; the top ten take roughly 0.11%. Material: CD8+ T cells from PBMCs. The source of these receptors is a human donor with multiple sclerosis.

The CDR3 nucleotides read TGTGCCAGCAGCCAAAGTGGACTAGACTTGGAGACCCAGTACTTC. It encodes CASSQSGLDLETQYF. V usage is TRBV3-1 and J usage is TRBJ2-5; 7 bases fit TRBD2. Germline V gene sequence: CDR1 LGHDT, CDR2 YNNKEL (reference sequence). V lost 2 bases to trimming and J lost 5 bases; unmatched junction nucleotides: 8. The CDR3 has 15 residues.

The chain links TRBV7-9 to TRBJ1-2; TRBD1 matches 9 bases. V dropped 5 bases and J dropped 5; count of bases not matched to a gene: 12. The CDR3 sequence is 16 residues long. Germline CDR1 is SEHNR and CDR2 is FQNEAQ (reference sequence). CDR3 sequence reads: CASSRGQGFSAYGYTF. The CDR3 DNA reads TGTGCCAGCAGCAGGGGACAGGGTTTTTCGGCTTATGGCTACACCTTC.